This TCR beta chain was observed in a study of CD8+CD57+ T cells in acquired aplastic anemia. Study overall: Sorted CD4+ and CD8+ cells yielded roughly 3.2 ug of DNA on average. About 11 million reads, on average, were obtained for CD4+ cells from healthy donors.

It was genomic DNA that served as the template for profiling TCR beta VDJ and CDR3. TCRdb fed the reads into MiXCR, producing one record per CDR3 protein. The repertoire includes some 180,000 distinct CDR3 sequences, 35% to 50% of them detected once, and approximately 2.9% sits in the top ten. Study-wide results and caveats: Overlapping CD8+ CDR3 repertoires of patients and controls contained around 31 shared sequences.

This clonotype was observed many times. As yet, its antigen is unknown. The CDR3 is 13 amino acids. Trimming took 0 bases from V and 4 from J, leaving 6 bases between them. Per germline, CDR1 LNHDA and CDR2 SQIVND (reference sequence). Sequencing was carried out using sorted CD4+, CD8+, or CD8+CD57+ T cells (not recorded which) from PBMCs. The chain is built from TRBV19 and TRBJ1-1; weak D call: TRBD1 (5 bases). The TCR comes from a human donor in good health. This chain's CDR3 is CASSIERGTEAFF. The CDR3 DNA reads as TGTGCCAGTAGTATAGAGAGGGGCACTGAAGCTTTCTTT. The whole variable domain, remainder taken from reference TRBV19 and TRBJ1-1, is DGGITQSPKYLFRKEGQNVTLSCEQNLNHDAMYWYRQDPGQGLRLIYYSQIVNDFQKGDIAEGYSVSREKKESFPLTVTSAQKNPTAFYLCASSIERGTEAFFGQGTRLTVV.